This entry is about one T cell receptor (beta chain). Treatment specified: roughly 19 received Ad26.COV2.S at low or high dose, single or two shots; about 5 received placebo; per-sample allocation not given. Vaccine and placebo recipients were sampled on day 63 after the first injection. This sample was taken from a study of Ad26.COV2.S vaccination and SARS-CoV-2 variants. Across the study: The trial was COV1001 and the donor's arm was Ad26.COV2.S. Once, or twice with 56 days between doses, Ad26.COV2.S was given intramuscularly.

Only in-frame clones appear in the TCRdb table, and some are missing; sequencing was by immunoSEQ multiplex PCR. Among 300,000 to 350,000 clones listed, 75% to 90% were seen once. With V trimmed by 4 bases and J by 4 bases, 4 bases remained unmatched. CDR3 length equals 15 residues. Germline V gene data show CDR1 as LNHDA and CDR2 as SQIVND (reference sequence). This sequence originates from a person aged 18 to 65 who received the Ad26.COV2.S COVID-19 vaccine or a placebo. The material was peripheral blood, obtained in a trial of Ad26.COV2.S vaccine versus placebo. This chain uses TRBV19 with TRBJ2-2, with 9 bases aligning to TRBD2. CDR3 protein: CASSTAGGPTGELFF. The DNA of the CDR3 is TGTGCCAGTAGTACGGCGGGAGGGCCCACCGGGGAGCTGTTTTTT.